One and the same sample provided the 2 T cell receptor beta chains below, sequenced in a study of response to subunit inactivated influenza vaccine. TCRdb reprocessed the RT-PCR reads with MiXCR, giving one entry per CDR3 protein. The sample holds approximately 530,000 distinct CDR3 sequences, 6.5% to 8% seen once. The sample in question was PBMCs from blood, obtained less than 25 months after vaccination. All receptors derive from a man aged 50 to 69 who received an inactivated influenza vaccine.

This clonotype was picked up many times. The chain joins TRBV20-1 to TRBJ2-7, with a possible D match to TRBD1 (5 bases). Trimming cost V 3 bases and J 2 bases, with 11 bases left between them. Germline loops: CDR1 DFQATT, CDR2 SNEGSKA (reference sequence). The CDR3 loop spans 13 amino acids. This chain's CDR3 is CSASRGATYEQYF. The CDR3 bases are TGCAGTGCTAGTAGGGGTGCCACCTACGAGCAGTACTTC.

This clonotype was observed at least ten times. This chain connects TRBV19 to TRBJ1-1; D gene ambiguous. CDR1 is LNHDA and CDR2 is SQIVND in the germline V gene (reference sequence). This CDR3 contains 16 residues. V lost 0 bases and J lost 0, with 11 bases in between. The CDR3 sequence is CASSIDPVRLNTEAFF. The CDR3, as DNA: TGTGCCAGTAGTATAGATCCTGTGAGACTGAACACTGAAGCTTTCTTT.